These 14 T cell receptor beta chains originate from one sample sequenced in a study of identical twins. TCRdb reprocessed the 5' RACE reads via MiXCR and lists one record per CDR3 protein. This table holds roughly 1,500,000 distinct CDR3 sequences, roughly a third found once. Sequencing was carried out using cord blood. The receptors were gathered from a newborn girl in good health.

This CDR3 reads CASFGASGRGTYEQYF. As DNA, the CDR3 is TGTGCCAGTTTCGGGGCTAGCGGGAGAGGGACTTACGAGCAGTACTTC. The gene calls are TRBV28 and TRBJ2-7, with 10 bases aligning to TRBD2. CDR1 and CDR2 (germline): MDHEN, SYDVKM. There are 16 residues in the CDR3. Trimming removed 9 bases from V and 4 bases from J; junction bases left unmatched: 15.

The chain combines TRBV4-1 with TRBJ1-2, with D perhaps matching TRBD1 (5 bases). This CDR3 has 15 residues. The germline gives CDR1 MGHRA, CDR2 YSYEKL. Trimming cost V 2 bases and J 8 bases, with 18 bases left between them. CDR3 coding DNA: TGCGCCAGCAGCCAACTGGCCCGGTCCCGGGGGGGCTACACCTTC. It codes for CASSQLARSRGGYTF.

The CDR3 nucleotides are TGTGCCAGCAGCCCACTACTAGCGGGAGTTATAGATACGCAGTATTTT. Protein sequence: CASSPLLAGVIDTQYF. The rearrangement uses TRBV7-2 and TRBJ2-3, with TRBD2 identical over 11 bases. V dropped 5 bases and J dropped 5; count of bases not matched to a gene: 9. The CDR3 is 16 amino acids. Germline CDR1 SGHTA, CDR2 FQGNSA.

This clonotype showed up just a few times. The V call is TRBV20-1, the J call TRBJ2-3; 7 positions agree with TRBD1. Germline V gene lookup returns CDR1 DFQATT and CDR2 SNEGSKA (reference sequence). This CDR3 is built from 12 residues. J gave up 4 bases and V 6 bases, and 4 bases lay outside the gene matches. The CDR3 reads CSAAQGPDTQYF. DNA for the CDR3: TGCAGTGCCGCACAGGGGCCAGATACGCAGTATTTT.

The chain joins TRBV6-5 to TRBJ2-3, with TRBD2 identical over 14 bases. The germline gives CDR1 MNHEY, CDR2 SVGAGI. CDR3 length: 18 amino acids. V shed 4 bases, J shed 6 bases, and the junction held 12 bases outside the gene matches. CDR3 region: CASSLVRTSGGPADTQYF. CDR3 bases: TGTGCCAGCAGTTTAGTACGGACTAGCGGGGGGCCGGCGGATACGCAGTATTTT.

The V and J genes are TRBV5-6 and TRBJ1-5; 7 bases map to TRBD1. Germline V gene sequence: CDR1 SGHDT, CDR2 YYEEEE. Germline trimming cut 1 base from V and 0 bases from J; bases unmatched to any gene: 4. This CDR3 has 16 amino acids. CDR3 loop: CASSLSRDSSNQPQHF. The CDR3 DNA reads TGTGCCAGCAGCTTGTCCCGGGACAGTAGCAATCAGCCCCAGCATTTT.

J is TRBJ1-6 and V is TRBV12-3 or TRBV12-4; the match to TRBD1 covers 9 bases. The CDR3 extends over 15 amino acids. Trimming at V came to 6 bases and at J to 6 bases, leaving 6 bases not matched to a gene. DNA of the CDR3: TGTGCCAGCAGGGAACAGGGGGCCGTTAATTCACCCCTCCACTTT. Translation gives CASREQGAVNSPLHF.

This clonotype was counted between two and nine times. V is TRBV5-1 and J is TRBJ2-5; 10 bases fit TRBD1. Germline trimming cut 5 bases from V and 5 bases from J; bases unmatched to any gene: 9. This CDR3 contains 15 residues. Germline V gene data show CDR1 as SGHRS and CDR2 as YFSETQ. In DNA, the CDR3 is TGCGCCAGCAGATTCTATGGGACAGGGGACGAGACCCAGTACTTC. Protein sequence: CASRFYGTGDETQYF.

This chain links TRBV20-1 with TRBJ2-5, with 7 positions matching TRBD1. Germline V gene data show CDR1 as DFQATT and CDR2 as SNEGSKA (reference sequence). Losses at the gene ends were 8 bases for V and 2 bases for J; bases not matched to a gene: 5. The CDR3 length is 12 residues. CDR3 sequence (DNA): TGCAGTCCCGGACAGGCGCAAGAGACCCAGTACTTC. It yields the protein CSPGQAQETQYF.

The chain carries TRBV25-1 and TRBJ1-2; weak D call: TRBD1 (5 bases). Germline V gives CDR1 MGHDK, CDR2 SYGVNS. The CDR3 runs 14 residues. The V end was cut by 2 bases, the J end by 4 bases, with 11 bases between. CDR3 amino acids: CASSERGDPYGYTF. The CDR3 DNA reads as TGTGCCAGCAGTGAACGAGGGGACCCCTATGGCTACACCTTC.

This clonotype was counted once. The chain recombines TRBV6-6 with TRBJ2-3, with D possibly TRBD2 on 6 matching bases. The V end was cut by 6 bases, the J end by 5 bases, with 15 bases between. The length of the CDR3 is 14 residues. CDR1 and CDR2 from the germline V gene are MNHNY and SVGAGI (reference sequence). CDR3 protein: CASRRGLAEDTQYF. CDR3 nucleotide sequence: TGTGCCAGCAGGCGGGGACTGGCGGAAGATACGCAGTATTTT.

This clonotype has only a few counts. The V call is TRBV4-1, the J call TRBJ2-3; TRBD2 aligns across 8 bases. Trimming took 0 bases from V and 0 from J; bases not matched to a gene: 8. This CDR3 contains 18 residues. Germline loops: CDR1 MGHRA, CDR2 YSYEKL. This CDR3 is CASSQDRRLAFSTDTQYF. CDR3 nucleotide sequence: TGCGCCAGCAGCCAAGATAGGAGACTAGCGTTCAGCACAGATACGCAGTATTTT.

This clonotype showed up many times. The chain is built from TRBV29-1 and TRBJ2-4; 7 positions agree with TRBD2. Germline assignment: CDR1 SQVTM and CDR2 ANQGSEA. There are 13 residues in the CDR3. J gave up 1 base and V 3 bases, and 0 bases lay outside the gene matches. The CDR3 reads CSVEGGAKNIQYF. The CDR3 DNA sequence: TGCAGCGTTGAGGGGGGGGCCAAAAACATTCAGTACTTC.

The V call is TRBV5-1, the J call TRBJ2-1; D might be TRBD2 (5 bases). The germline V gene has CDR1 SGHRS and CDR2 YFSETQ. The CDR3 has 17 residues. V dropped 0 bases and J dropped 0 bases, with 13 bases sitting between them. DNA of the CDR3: TGCGCCAGCAGCTTGGCCCTATATGGGAGCTCCTACAATGAGCAGTTCTTC. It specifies CASSLALYGSSYNEQFF.